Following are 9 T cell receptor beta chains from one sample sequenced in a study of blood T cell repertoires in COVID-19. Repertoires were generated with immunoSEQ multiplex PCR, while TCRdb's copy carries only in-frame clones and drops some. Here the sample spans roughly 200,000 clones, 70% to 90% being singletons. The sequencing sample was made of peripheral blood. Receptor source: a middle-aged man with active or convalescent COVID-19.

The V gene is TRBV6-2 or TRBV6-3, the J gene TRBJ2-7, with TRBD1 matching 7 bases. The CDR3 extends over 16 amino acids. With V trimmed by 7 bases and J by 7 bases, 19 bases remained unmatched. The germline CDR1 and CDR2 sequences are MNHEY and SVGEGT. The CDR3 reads CASTPRRTGVHWEQYF. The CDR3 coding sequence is TGTGCCAGCACCCCACGCCGCACAGGGGTGCATTGGGAGCAGTACTTC.

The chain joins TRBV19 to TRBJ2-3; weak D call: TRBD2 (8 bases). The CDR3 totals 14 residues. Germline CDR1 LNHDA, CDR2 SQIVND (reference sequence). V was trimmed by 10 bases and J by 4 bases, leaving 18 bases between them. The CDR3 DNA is TGTGCCACAGGGGGACTAGTCCCCCCAGATACGCAGTATTTT. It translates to CATGGLVPPDTQYF.

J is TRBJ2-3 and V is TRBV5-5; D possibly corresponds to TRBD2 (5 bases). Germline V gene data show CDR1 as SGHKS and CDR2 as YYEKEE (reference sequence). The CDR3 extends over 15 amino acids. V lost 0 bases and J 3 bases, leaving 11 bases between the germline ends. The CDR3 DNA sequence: TGTGCCAGCAGCTTGGGAGGGTCCAGAACAGATACGCAGTATTTT. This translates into CASSLGGSRTDTQYF.

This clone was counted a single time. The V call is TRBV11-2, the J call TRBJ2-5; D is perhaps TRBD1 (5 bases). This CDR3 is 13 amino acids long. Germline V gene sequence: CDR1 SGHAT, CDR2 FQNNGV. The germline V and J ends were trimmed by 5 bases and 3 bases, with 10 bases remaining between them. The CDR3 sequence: CASSQDRKETQYF. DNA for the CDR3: TGTGCCAGCAGCCAAGACAGAAAAGAGACCCAGTACTTC.

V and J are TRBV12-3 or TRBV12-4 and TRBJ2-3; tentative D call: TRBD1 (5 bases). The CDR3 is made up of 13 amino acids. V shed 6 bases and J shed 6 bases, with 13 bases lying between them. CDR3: CASRPDSLDTQYF. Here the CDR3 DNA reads TGTGCCAGCAGACCTGACAGTCTTGATACGCAGTATTTT.

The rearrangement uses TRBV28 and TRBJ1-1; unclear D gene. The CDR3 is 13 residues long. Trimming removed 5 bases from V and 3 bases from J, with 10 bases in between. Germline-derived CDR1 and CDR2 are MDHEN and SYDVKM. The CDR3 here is CASSPTVDTEAFF. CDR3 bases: TGTGCCAGCAGTCCAACAGTGGACACTGAAGCTTTCTTT.

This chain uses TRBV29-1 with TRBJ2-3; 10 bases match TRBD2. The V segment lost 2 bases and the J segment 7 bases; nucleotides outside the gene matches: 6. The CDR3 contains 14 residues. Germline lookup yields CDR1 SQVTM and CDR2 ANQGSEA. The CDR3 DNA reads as TGCAGCGTTGAAAGGGCTAGCGGGGGAAATACGCAGTATTTT. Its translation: CSVERASGGNTQYF.

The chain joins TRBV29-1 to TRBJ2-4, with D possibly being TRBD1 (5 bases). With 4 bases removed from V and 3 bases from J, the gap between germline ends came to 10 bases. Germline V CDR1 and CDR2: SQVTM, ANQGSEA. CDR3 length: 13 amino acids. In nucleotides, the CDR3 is TGCAGCGTTGCCAGGGTTGACAAAAACATTCAGTACTTC. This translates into CSVARVDKNIQYF.

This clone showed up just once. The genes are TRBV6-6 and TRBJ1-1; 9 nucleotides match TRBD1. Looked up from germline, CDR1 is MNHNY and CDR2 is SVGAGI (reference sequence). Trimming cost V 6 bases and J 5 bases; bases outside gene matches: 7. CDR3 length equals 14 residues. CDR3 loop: CASRGQGGNTEAFF. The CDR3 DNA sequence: TGTGCCAGCAGGGGACAGGGAGGAAATACTGAAGCTTTCTTT.